This T cell receptor (beta chain) is drawn from a study of regulatory and conventional T cells in RAG deficiency. Findings of the study overall: Shorter CDR3s in all patient subsets; >80% Treg-Tconv overlap in Omenn.

Concerning this clone itself: Its antigen remains unknown.

Conventional CD4+ T cells were sorted from blood as CD25-low CD127-high cells. The ends were cut back, 4 bases at V and 2 bases at J, with 18 bases in the middle. Germline values: CDR1 SGHRS, CDR2 YFSETQ. The CDR3 extends over 16 amino acids. Sequencing was performed with immunoSEQ multiplex PCR; in TCRdb, only in-frame clones are kept and a portion is missing. Here the sample spans approximately 30,000 clones, approximately 96% being singletons. This sample was shared with a second study, whose subject was regulatory T cells. That investigation notes: Primers: 52 TRBV forward and 13 TRBJ reverse.

This sequence was found in a human donor in good health. The sample consisted of CD25- CD4+ T cells sorted from blood. The chain has TRBV5-1 and TRBJ1-1; possible D gene TRBD1, 5 bases. CDR3 region: CASSLQAGLGNTEAFF. CDR3 nucleotide sequence: TGCGCCAGCAGCCTACAAGCGGGACTAGGAAACACTGAAGCTTTCTTT.